The rows below give T cell receptor beta chains drawn from one sample of a study of T-cell reconstitution after alpha-beta-depleted transplantation in children. TCRdb reanalysed the PCR reads using MiXCR and keeps one entry per CDR3 protein. The data hold nearly 400,000 distinct CDR3 sequences, with around 21% observed a single time. Here the sequenced sample was PBMCs from the stem cell graft donor, taken from the stem cell graft. These receptors originate from a human donor who donated a stem cell graft to a child with acute myeloid leukemia. Each CDR3 is given with its conserved first and last residue. Each record gives: D gene, CDR3 length, V gene, J gene, clone size, CDR3 protein, CDR3 DNA. D genes are given only for firm matches. Size tells how often a clone was seen (once, few, many) or the class of an expanded clone, and some rows leave it out.

D gene: .
CDR3 length: 14
V gene: TRBV6-5
J gene: TRBJ1-1
clone size: few
CDR3 protein: CATLAGRTVAEAFF
CDR3 DNA: TGTGCCACCCTCGCAGGACGGACTGTCGCGGAAGCTTTCTTT

D gene: .
CDR3 length: 14
V gene: TRBV7-9
J gene: TRBJ2-1
clone size: many
CDR3 protein: CASSPKVGWDEQFF
CDR3 DNA: TGTGCCAGCAGCCCAAAAGTGGGTTGGGATGAGCAGTTCTTC

D gene: TRBD2
CDR3 length: 13
V gene: TRBV12-3/TRBV12-4
J gene: TRBJ2-1
clone size: many
CDR3 protein: CASSPGLASEQFF
CDR3 DNA: TGTGCCAGCAGTCCCGGACTAGCGAGTGAGCAGTTCTTC

D gene: .
CDR3 length: 13
V gene: TRBV12-3/TRBV12-4
J gene: TRBJ2-5
clone size: .
CDR3 protein: CASSTGTSRTQYF
CDR3 DNA: TGTGCCAGCAGTACCGGGACTTCCAGAACCCAGTACTTC

D gene: TRBD1
CDR3 length: 19
V gene: TRBV11-2
J gene: TRBJ2-2
clone size: .
CDR3 protein: CASSRSWDRGRVGTGELFF
CDR3 DNA: TGTGCCAGCAGCCGAAGCTGGGACAGGGGGCGTGTGGGCACCGGGGAGCTGTTTTTT

D gene: TRBD1
CDR3 length: 14
V gene: TRBV20-1
J gene: TRBJ1-1
clone size: .
CDR3 protein: CSASYGTVNTEAFF
CDR3 DNA: TGCAGTGCTAGTTACGGGACAGTCAACACTGAAGCTTTCTTT

D gene: TRBD2
CDR3 length: 16
V gene: TRBV4-1
J gene: TRBJ2-1
clone size: .
CDR3 protein: CASSQTVGLAVNEQFF
CDR3 DNA: TGCGCCAGCAGCCAGACGGTGGGCCTAGCGGTTAATGAGCAGTTCTTC

D gene: TRBD2
CDR3 length: 15
V gene: TRBV13
J gene: TRBJ2-7
clone size: many
CDR3 protein: CASSLGSSGIYEQYF
CDR3 DNA: TGTGCCAGCAGCTTAGGATCCAGCGGGATCTACGAGCAGTACTTC

D gene: .
CDR3 length: 15
V gene: TRBV7-2
J gene: TRBJ2-1
clone size: many
CDR3 protein: CASSPSTSSYNEQFF
CDR3 DNA: TGTGCCAGCAGCCCTAGCACGAGCTCCTACAATGAGCAGTTCTTC

D gene: TRBD1
CDR3 length: 15
V gene: TRBV4-1
J gene: TRBJ2-7
clone size: few
CDR3 protein: CASSHTGTGSYEQYF
CDR3 DNA: TGCGCCAGCAGCCACACCGGGACAGGCTCCTACGAGCAGTACTTC

D gene: .
CDR3 length: 18
V gene: TRBV4-2
J gene: TRBJ2-7
clone size: few
CDR3 protein: CASSQDGPLGRLFYEQYF
CDR3 DNA: TGTGCCAGCAGCCAAGACGGACCCCTGGGGAGGCTGTTTTACGAGCAGTACTTC